The subject of this entry is one T cell receptor (beta chain). The length of the CDR3 is 15 residues. With 3 bases removed from V and 2 bases from J, the gap between germline ends came to 14 bases. The germline V gene encodes CDR1 KGHSH and CDR2 LQKENI. This specimen belongs to a study of blood T cell repertoires in COVID-19. Study background: COVID-19 samples, acute and convalescent, were from the United States, Italy and Spain.

Per the authors' pipeline: Amplification of reference gene primers was used by the study to estimate nucleated cell counts. The repertoire was sequenced with immunoSEQ multiplex PCR; TCRdb's copy has only in-frame clones and lacks some. The V and J calls and clone size were taken over from that table, and D and trimming were inferred from the DNA. The repertoire includes 250,000 to 300,000 clones, more than 85% of them detected once, and 3.6% sits in the top ten. The sequencing input was peripheral blood. The TCR was taken from a man aged 18 to 35 with active or convalescent COVID-19. The rearrangement uses TRBV18 and TRBJ2-7; D is perhaps TRBD2 (6 bases). CDR3 residues: CASSPLGTGAYEQYF. CDR3 nucleotide sequence: TGTGCCAGCTCACCGCTTGGGACTGGAGCCTACGAGCAGTACTTC.